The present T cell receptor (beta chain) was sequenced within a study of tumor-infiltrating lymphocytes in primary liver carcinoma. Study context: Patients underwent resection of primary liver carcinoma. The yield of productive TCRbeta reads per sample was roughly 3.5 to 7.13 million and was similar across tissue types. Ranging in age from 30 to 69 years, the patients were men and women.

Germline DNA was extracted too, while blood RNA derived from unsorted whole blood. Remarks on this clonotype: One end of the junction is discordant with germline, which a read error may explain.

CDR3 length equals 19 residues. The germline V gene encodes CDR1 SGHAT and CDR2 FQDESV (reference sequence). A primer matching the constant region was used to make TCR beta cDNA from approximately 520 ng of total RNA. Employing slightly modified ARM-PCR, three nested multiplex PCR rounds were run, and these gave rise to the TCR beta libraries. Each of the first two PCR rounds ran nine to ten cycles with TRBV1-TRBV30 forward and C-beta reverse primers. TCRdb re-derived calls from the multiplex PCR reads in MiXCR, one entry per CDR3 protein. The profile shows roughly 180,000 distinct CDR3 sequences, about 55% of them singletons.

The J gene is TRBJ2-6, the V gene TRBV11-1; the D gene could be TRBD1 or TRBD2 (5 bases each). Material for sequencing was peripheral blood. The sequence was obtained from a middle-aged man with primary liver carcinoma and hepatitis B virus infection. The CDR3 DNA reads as TGTACCAGCAGCCCCTGGGGGAGCGGTGTTAACTCTGGGGCCAACGTCCTGACTTTC. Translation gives CTSSPWGSGVNSGANVLTF.